This entry describes one T cell receptor (beta chain). As yet, its antigen is unknown. Trimming stripped 2 bases from V and 1 base from J, with 5 bases between. The germline gives CDR1 MRHNA, CDR2 SNTAGT. The CDR3 consists of 13 residues. The sample belongs to a study of OX40 agonist ivuxolimab in advanced cancers. Across the whole study: The eligibility criteria allowed prior anti-PD-1, anti-PD-L1 or anti-CTLA-4 therapy, and around 40% had some.

Samples were taken at baseline and on day 1 of cycles 4 and 7. General study results and limits: Clonal expansion from baseline to week 6 occurred in both CD4+ and CD8+ T cells.

The protocol was immunoSEQ multiplex PCR, while the TCRdb copy is restricted to in-frame clones and leaves out a portion. In the table there are about 55,000 clones, approximately 83% of which are singletons. Source: CD4+ or CD8+ T cells sorted from blood, taken in a trial of the OX40 agonist ivuxolimab. The receptor comes from an adult with an advanced solid tumor such as melanoma, head and neck, liver or kidney cancer. The chain links TRBV6-4 to TRBJ1-1; D unresolved. The CDR3 reads CASSDRENTEAFF. CDR3 DNA: TGTGCCAGCAGTGACAGGGAGAACACTGAAGCTTTCTTT.